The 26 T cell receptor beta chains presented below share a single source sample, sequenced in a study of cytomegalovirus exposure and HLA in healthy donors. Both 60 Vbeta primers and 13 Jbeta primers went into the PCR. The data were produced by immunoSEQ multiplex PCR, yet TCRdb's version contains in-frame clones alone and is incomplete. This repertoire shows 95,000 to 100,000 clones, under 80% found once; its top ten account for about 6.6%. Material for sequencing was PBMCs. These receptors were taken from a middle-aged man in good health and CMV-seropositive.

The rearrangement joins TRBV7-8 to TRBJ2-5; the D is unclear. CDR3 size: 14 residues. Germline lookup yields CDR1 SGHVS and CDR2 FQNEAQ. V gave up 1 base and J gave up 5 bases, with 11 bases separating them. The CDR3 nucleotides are TGTGCCAGCAGCTTAGGGCGGCCCGAGGAGACCCAGTACTTC. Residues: CASSLGRPEETQYF.

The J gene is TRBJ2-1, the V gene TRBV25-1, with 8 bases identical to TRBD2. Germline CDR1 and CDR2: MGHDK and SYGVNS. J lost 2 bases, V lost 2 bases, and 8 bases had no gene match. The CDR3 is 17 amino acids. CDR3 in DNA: TGTGCCAGCAGTGAACTGACGGGAGGGAACCCCTACAATGAGCAGTTCTTC. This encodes CASSELTGGNPYNEQFF.

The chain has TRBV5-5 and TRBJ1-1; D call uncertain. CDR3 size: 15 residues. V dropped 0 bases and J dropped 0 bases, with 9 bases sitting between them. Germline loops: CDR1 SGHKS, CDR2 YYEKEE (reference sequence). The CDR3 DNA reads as TGTGCCAGCAGCTTGGCCCACATCTTGAACACTGAAGCTTTCTTT. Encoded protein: CASSLAHILNTEAFF.

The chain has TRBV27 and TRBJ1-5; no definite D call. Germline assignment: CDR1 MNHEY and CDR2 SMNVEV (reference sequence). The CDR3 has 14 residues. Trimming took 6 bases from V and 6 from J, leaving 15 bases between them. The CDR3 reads CASSPNSGSQPQHF. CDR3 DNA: TGTGCCAGCAGCCCGAACAGTGGAAGTCAGCCCCAGCATTTT.

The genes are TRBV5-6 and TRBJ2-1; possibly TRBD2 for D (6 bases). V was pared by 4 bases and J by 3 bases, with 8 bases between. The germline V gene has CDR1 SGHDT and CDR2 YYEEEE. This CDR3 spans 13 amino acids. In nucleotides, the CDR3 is TGTGCCAGCAGCGAGGGACTCTACAATGAGCAGTTCTTC. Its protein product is CASSEGLYNEQFF.

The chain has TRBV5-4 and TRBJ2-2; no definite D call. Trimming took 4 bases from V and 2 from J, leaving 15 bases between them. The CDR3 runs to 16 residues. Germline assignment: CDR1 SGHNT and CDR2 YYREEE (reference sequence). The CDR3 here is CASSPNPQLNTGELFF. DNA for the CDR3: TGTGCCAGCAGCCCCAACCCGCAACTAAACACCGGGGAGCTGTTTTTT.

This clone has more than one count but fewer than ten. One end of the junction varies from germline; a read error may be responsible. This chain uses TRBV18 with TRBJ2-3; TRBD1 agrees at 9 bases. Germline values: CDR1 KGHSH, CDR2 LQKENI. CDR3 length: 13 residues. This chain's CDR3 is CASSPPGQGTVDF. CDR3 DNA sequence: TGTGCCAGCTCACCACCGGGACAGGGAACTGTGGATTTT.

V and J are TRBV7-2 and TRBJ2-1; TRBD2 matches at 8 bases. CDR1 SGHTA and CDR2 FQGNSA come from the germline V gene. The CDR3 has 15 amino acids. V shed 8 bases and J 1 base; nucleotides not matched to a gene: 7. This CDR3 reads CASDTSGSSYNEQFF. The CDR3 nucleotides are TGTGCCAGCGACACGAGCGGGAGTTCCTACAATGAGCAGTTCTTC.

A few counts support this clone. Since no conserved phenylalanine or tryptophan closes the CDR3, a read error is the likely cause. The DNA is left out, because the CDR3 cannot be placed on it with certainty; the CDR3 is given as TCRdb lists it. CDR3 sequence reads: CASRPGSLPDLHL. This sequence joins TRBV28 and TRBJ2-7; no DNA check was done on the table's D call, TRBD2. Germline loops: CDR1 MDHEN, CDR2 SYDVKM. The CDR3 numbers 13 amino acids, ends counted.

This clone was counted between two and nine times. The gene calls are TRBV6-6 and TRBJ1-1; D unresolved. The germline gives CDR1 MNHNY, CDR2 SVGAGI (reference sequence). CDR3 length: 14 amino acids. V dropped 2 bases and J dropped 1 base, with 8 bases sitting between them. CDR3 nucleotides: TGTGCCAGCAGTTACACCCGACAGAACACTGAAGCTTTCTTT. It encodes CASSYTRQNTEAFF.

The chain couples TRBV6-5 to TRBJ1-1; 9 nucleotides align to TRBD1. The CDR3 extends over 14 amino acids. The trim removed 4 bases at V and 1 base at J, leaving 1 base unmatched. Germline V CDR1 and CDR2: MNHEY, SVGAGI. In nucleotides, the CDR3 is TGTGCCAGCAGTTTGGACAGGGGGAACACTGAAGCTTTCTTT. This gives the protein CASSLDRGNTEAFF.

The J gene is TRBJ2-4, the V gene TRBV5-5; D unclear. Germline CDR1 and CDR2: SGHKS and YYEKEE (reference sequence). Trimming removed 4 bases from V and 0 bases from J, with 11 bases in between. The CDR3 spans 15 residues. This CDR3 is CASSSLQLAKNIQYF. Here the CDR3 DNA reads TGTGCCAGCAGCAGTCTACAGCTAGCCAAAAACATTCAGTACTTC. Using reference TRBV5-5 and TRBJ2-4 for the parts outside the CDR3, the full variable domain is DAGVTQSPTHLIKTRGQQVTLRCSPISGHKSVSWYQQVLGQGPQFIFQYYEKEERGRGNFPDRFSARQFPNYSSELNVNALLLGDSALYLCASSSLQLAKNIQYFGAGTRLSVL.

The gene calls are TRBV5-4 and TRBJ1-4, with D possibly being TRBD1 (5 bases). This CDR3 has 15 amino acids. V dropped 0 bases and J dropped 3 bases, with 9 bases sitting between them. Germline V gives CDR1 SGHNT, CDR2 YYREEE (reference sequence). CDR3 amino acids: CASSLDGGANEKLFF. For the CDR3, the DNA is TGTGCCAGCAGCTTGGACGGGGGGGCTAATGAAAAACTGTTTTTT.

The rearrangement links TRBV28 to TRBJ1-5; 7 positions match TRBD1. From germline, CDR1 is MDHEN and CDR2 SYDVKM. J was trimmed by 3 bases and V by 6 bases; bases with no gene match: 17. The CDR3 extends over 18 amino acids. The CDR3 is CASRTGASGQGDNQPQHF. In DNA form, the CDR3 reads TGTGCCAGCAGGACCGGTGCTAGTGGGCAGGGGGACAATCAGCCCCAGCATTTT.

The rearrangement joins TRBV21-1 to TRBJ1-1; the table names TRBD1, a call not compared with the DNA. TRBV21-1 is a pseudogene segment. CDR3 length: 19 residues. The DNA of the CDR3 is TGTGCCAGCAGCGCAAAGCCATGGGACAGGGGGCTCGAGAACACTGAAGCTTTCTTT. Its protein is CASSAKPWDRGLENTEAFF.

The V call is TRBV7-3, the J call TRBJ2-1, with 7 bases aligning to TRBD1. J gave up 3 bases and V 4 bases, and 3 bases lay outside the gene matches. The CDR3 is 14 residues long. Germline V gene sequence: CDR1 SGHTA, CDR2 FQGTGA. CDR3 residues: CASSSDRSYNEQFF. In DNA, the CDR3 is TGTGCCAGCAGCTCGGACAGGAGCTACAATGAGCAGTTCTTC.

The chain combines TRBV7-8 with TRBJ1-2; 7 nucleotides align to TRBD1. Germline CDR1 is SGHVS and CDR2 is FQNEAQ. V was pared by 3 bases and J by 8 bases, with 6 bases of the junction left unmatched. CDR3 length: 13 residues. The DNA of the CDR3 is TGTGCCAGCAGCTTCGGGACAGATCCCGGCTACACCTTC. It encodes CASSFGTDPGYTF.

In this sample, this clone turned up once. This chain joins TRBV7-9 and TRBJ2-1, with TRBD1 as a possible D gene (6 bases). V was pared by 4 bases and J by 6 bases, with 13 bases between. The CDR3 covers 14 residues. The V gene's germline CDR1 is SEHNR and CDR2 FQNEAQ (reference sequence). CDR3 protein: CASSWSTGPNEQFF. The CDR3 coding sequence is TGTGCCAGCAGCTGGAGTACAGGGCCCAATGAGCAGTTCTTC.

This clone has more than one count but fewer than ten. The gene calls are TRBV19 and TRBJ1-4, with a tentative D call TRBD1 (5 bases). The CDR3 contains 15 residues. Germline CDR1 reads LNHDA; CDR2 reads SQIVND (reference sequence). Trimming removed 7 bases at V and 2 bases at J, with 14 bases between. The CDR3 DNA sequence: TGTGCCAGTACCGTCATTGGGGCCACTAATGAAAAACTGTTTTTT. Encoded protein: CASTVIGATNEKLFF.

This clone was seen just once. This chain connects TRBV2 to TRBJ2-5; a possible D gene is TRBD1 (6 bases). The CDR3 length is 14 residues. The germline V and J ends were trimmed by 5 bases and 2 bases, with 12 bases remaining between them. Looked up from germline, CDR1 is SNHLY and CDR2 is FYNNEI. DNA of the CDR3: TGTGCCAGCAGTAGACAGGTCCGGCAAGAGACCCAGTACTTC. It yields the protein CASSRQVRQETQYF.

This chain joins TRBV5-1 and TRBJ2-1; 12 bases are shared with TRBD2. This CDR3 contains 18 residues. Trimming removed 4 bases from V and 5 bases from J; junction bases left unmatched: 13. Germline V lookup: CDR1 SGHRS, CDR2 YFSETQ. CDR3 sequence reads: CASSIRTSGIRHNNEQFF. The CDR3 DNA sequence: TGCGCCAGCAGCATACGGACTAGCGGGATTAGACACAACAATGAGCAGTTCTTC.

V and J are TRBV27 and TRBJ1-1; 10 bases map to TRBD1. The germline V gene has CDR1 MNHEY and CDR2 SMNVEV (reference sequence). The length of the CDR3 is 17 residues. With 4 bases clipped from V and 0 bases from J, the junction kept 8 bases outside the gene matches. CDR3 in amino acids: CASSSPRTGGMNTEAFF. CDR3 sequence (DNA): TGTGCCAGCAGTTCACCCAGGACAGGGGGGATGAACACTGAAGCTTTCTTT.

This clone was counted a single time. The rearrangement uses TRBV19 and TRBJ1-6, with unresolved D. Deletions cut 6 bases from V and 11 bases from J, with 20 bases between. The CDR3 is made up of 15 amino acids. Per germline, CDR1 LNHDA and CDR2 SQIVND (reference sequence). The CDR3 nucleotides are TGTGCCAGTAGCGACACCGGGATCATGGCGACACCCCTCCACTTT. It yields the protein CASSDTGIMATPLHF.

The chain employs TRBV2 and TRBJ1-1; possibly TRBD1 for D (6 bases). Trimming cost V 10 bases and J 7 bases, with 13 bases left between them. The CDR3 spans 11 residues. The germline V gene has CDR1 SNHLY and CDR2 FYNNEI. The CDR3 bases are TGTGCCAACCGACAGGCGGGTGAAGCTTTCTTT. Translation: CANRQAGEAFF. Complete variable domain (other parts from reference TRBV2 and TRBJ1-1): EPEVTQTPSHQVTQMGQEVILRCVPISNHLYFYWYRQILGQKVEFLVSFYNNEISEKSEIFDDQFSVERPDGSNFTLKIRSTKLEDSAMYFCANRQAGEAFFGQGTRLTVV.

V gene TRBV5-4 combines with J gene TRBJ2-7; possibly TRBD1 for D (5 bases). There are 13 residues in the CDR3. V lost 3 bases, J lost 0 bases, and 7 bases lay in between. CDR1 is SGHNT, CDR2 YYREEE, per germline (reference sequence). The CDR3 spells CASSSGHSYEQYF. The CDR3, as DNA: TGTGCCAGCAGCTCCGGACACTCCTACGAGCAGTACTTC.

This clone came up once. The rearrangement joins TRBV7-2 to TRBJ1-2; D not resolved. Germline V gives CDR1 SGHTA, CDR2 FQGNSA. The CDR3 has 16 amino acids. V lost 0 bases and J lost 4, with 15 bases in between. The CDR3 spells CASSLAARSPRYGYTF. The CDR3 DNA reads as TGTGCCAGCAGCTTAGCTGCACGTTCACCGCGCTATGGCTACACCTTC.